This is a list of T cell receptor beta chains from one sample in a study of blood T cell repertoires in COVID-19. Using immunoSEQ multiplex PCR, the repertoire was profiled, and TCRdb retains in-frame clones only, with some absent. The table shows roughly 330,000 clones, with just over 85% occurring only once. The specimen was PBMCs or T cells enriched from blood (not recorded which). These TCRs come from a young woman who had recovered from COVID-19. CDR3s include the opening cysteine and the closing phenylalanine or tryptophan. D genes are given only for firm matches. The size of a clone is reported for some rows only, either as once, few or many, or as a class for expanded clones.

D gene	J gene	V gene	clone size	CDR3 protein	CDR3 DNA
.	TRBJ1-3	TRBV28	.	CASRLQRGNTIYF	TGTGCCAGCAGACTTCAGCGTGGAAACACCATATATTTT
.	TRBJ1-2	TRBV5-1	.	CASSTGQQGDYGYTF	TGCGCCAGCAGCACAGGACAGCAAGGAGACTATGGCTACACCTTC
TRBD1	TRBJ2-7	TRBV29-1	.	CSVPGTGGIGQYF	TGCAGCGTTCCCGGGACAGGGGGCATCGGGCAGTACTTC
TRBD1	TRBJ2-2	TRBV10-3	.	CAIRGQGRDTGELFF	TGTGCCATCAGAGGACAGGGCAGGGACACCGGGGAGCTGTTTTTT
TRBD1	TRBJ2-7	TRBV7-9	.	CASSQTGDATYEQYF	TGTGCCAGCAGTCAGACAGGGGATGCGACCTACGAGCAGTACTTC
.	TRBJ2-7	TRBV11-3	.	CASSLSGPYEQYF	TGTGCCAGCAGCTTATCAGGGCCCTACGAGCAGTACTTC
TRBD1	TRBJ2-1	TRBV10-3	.	CAISQGQGPYNEQFF	TGTGCCATCAGTCAAGGACAGGGACCTTACAATGAGCAGTTCTTC
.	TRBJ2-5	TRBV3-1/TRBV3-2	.	CASSQGVYQETQYF	TGTGCCAGCAGCCAAGGAGTGTACCAAGAGACCCAGTACTTC
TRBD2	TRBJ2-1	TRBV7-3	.	CASSTPGTSGIYEQFF	TGTGCCAGCAGCACCCCCGGGACTAGCGGGATCTATGAGCAGTTCTTC
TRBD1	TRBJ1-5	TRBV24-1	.	CATSEGSRGNQPQHF	TGTGCCACCAGTGAGGGGAGCAGGGGGAATCAGCCCCAGCATTTT
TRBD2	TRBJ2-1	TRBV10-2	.	CASSRTSGALNEQFF	TGCGCCAGCAGCCGGACTAGCGGGGCCCTCAATGAGCAGTTCTTC
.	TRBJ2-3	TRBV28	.	CASSLAEGLNADTQYF	TGTGCCAGCAGTTTAGCGGAGGGCCTTAATGCAGATACGCAGTATTTT
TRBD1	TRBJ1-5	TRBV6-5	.	CASSTGQGSNQPQHF	TGTGCCAGCAGTACAGGACAGGGTAGCAATCAGCCCCAGCATTTT
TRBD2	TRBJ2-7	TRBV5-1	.	CASSPRGLAGVFSTYEQYF	TGCGCCAGCAGCCCCAGGGGACTAGCGGGAGTCTTTAGCACCTACGAGCAGTACTTC
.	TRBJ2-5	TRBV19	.	CASSIWGPQETQYF	TGTGCCAGTAGTATCTGGGGGCCCCAAGAGACCCAGTACTTC
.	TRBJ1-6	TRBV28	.	CASSTGNNNSPLHF	TGTGCCAGCAGCACAGGGAATAATAATTCACCCCTCCACTTT
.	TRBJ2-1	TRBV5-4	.	CASSPNPDNEQFF	TGTGCCAGCAGCCCCAACCCGGACAATGAGCAGTTCTTC
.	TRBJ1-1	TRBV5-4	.	CASSRPDGGTEAFF	TGTGCCAGCAGCCGTCCGGATGGAGGGACTGAAGCTTTCTTT
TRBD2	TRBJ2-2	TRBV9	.	CASSVGASGGAGELFF	TGTGCCAGCAGCGTAGGTGCTAGCGGGGGGGCCGGGGAGCTGTTTTTT
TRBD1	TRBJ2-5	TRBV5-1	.	CASSLEWAGQGQETQYF	TGCGCCAGCAGCTTGGAATGGGCTGGACAGGGACAAGAGACCCAGTACTTC
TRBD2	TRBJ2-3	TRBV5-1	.	CASSPGILAGGPDTQYF	TGCGCCAGCAGCCCCGGGATCCTAGCGGGAGGGCCGGATACGCAGTATTTT
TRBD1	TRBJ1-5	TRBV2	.	CASKGQAYSNQPQHF	TGTGCCAGCAAGGGACAGGCATATAGCAATCAGCCCCAGCATTTT
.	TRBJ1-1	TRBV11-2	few	CASSLNGKIAFF	TGTGCCAGCAGCCTGAACGGGAAGATTGCTTTCTTT
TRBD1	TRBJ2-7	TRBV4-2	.	CASSQSGQGASYEQYF	TGTGCCAGCAGCCAATCGGGACAGGGGGCCTCCTACGAGCAGTACTTC
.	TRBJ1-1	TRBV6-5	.	CASSFEVGNTEAFF	TGTGCCAGCAGTTTCGAGGTTGGGAACACTGAAGCTTTCTTT
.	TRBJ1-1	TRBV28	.	CASTLRGYGVGRNTEAFF	TGTGCCAGCACCTTGCGGGGGTACGGGGTGGGCCGGAACACTGAAGCTTTCTTT
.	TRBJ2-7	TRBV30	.	CAWKWGPLSYEQYF	TGTGCCTGGAAGTGGGGGCCGCTTTCCTACGAGCAGTACTTC
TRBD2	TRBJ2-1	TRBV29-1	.	CSVVHGRSIYNEQFF	TGCAGCGTTGTACACGGGAGGTCGATCTACAATGAGCAGTTCTTC
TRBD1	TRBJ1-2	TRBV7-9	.	CAVETGDYGYTF	TGTGCCGTGGAGACAGGGGACTATGGCTACACCTTC
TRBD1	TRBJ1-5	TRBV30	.	CACEGASNQPQHF	TGTGCCTGTGAGGGGGCAAGCAATCAGCCCCAGCATTTT
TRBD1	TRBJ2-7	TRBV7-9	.	CASSQPGTGKGEGSYEQYF	TGTGCCAGCAGCCAGCCCGGGACAGGGAAAGGCGAAGGCTCCTACGAGCAGTACTTC
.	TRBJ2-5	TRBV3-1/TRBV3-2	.	CASSQVRVAETQYF	TGTGCCAGCAGCCAAGTAAGAGTAGCAGAGACCCAGTACTTC
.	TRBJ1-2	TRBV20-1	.	CSARGDNGYTF	TGCAGTGCTAGAGGAGACAATGGCTACACCTTC
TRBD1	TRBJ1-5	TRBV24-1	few	CATSARDRGNQPQHF	TGTGCCACCAGTGCCCGCGACAGGGGGAATCAGCCCCAGCATTTT
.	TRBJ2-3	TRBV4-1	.	CASSPGMGTDTQYF	TGCGCCAGCAGTCCAGGGATGGGCACAGATACGCAGTATTTT
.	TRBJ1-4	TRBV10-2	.	CASRRPTNEKLFF	TGCGCCAGCAGGAGGCCAACTAATGAAAAACTGTTTTTT
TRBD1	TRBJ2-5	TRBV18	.	CASSPLPTGEETQYF	TGTGCCAGCTCACCACTCCCGACAGGGGAAGAGACCCAGTACTTC
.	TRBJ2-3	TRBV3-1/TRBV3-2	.	CASSQEGSGRDTQYF	TGTGCCAGCAGCCAAGAGGGGTCCGGGAGAGATACGCAGTATTTT
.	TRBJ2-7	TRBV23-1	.	CASSRRRQRYF	TGCGCCAGCAGCCGACGGCGACAGCGGTACTTC
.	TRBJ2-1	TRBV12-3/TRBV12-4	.	CASSRQVYNEQFF	TGTGCCAGCAGTCGACAGGTTTACAATGAGCAGTTCTTC
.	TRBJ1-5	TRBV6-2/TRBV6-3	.	CASSRQGNQPQHF	TGTGCCAGCAGTCGCCAGGGGAATCAGCCCCAGCATTTT
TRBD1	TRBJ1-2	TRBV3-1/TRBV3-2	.	CASSQPGTGVNYGYTF	TGTGCCAGCAGCCAACCTGGGACAGGGGTTAACTATGGCTACACCTTC
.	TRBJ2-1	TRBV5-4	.	CASSPSGQGYNEQFF	TGTGCCAGCAGCCCCTCGGGGCAGGGGTACAATGAGCAGTTCTTC
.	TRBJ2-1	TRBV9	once	CASSVGRGMGYEQFF	TGTGCCAGCAGCGTAGGAAGAGGGATGGGGTATGAGCAGTTCTTC
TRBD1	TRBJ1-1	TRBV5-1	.	CASRAQQGVFTEAFF	TGCGCCAGTAGGGCGCAACAGGGGGTATTCACTGAAGCTTTCTTT
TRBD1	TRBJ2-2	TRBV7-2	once	CASSSRGLAGELFF	TGTGCCAGCAGCTCTAGGGGGCTTGCCGGGGAGCTGTTTTTT